The rows below give T cell receptor beta chains drawn from one sample of a study of cytomegalovirus exposure and HLA in healthy donors. The data were produced by immunoSEQ multiplex PCR, yet TCRdb's version contains in-frame clones alone and is incomplete. The sample has approximately 75,000 clones, about 78% seen once. The specimen sequenced was PBMCs. Receptors were obtained from a male donor in good health and CMV-seronegative. The CDR3 runs from the conserved cysteine through the conserved F or W. A D gene is named only where the DNA matches it firmly. The size entry is marked missing in some rows and otherwise reads once, few, many or a size class.

clone size	D gene	J gene	CDR3 length	V gene	CDR3 protein	CDR3 DNA
once	-	TRBJ2-3	14	TRBV5-1	CASSWGTDTDTQYF	TGCGCCAGCAGCTGGGGGACTGACACAGATACGCAGTATTTT
-	-	TRBJ1-2	13	TRBV5-1	CASSLQTVYGYTF	TGCGCCAGCAGCCTTCAGACAGTCTATGGCTACACCTTC
once	TRBD1	TRBJ1-1	16	TRBV6-5	CASSSEPDRVVTEAFF	TGTGCCAGCAGTTCCGAACCAGACAGGGTGGTAACTGAAGCTTTCTTT
-	-	TRBJ2-3	12	TRBV14	CASSPLGVTQYF	TGTGCCAGCAGCCCCCTAGGGGTTACGCAGTATTTT
-	TRBD2	TRBJ2-5	13	TRBV6-6	CASSGGGPGTQYF	TGTGCCAGCAGTGGCGGGGGACCGGGGACCCAGTACTTC
-	TRBD1	TRBJ1-4	12	TRBV14	CASSPDRGKLFF	TGTGCCAGCAGCCCAGACAGGGGTAAACTGTTTTTT
-	TRBD2	TRBJ2-3	14	TRBV5-1	CASSVELAIDTQYF	TGCGCCAGCAGCGTAGAACTAGCGATAGATACGCAGTATTTT
-	-	TRBJ2-7	14	TRBV6-7	CASSYPRREYEQYF	TGTGCCAGCAGTTACCCTCGGAGGGAGTACGAGCAGTACTTC
once	-	TRBJ2-5	8	TRBV20-1	CSGGTQYF	TGCAGTGGCGGGACCCAGTACTTC
-	TRBD1	TRBJ2-3	15	TRBV29-1	CSVVKQGGRTDTQYF	TGCAGCGTCGTTAAACAGGGGGGACGCACAGATACGCAGTATTTT
few	TRBD2	TRBJ2-5	14	TRBV7-2	CASSLSGRRETQYF	TGTGCCAGCAGCCTCAGCGGGAGAAGGGAGACCCAGTACTTC
few	-	TRBJ1-2	13	TRBV2	CASRGQGNYGYTF	TGTGCCAGCAGGGGGCAGGGAAACTATGGCTACACCTTC
-	-	TRBJ1-4	16	TRBV5-1	CASSPGGFGTNEKLFF	TGCGCCAGCAGCCCCGGTGGTTTTGGAACTAATGAAAAACTGTTTTTT
-	TRBD2	TRBJ2-1	16	TRBV4-2	CASSQGSGGPYNEQFF	TGTGCCAGCAGCCAAGGAAGCGGGGGCCCCTACAATGAGCAGTTCTTC
-	-	TRBJ2-5	13	TRBV2	CASSRAAQETQYF	TGTGCCAGCAGCAGGGCAGCCCAAGAGACCCAGTACTTC
-	-	TRBJ2-7	17	TRBV7-9	CASSLYAQGRVSYEQYF	TGTGCCAGCAGCTTATATGCCCAGGGCAGGGTCTCCTACGAGCAGTACTTC
-	TRBD1	TRBJ1-4	14	TRBV7-9	CASSPRQGAEKLFF	TGTGCCAGCAGCCCCCGACAGGGAGCGGAAAAACTGTTTTTT
-	TRBD1	TRBJ1-2	17	TRBV5-1	CASSLAPGQAYNYGYTF	TGCGCCAGCAGCTTGGCCCCCGGACAGGCCTATAACTATGGCTACACCTTC
-	TRBD1	TRBJ1-1	14	TRBV2	CASITGGLGTEAFF	TGTGCCAGCATCACAGGGGGCTTGGGCACTGAAGCTTTCTTT
few	-	TRBJ1-1	15	TRBV10-3	CAISDPAKPNTEAFF	TGTGCCATCAGTGACCCCGCGAAGCCTAACACTGAAGCTTTCTTT
-	TRBD1	TRBJ1-5	17	TRBV13	CASSPPGQGKSNQPQHF	TGTGCCAGCAGCCCCCCAGGACAGGGGAAGTCCAATCAGCCCCAGCATTTT
-	-	TRBJ1-2	13	TRBV5-4	CASSQSGFYGYTF	TGTGCCAGCAGCCAATCAGGGTTCTATGGCTACACCTTC
few	-	TRBJ1-2	14	TRBV10-3	CAIRGEEGNYGYTF	TGTGCCATCAGGGGGGAGGAAGGGAACTATGGCTACACCTTC
-	TRBD1	TRBJ1-1	15	TRBV30	CAWTDRGGMNTEAFF	TGTGCCTGGACTGACAGGGGCGGGATGAACACTGAAGCTTTCTTT
-	-	TRBJ2-7	14	TRBV29-1	CSVKTRRTPYEQYF	TGCAGCGTTAAGACACGCCGTACTCCCTACGAGCAGTACTTC
-	TRBD2	TRBJ2-3	15	TRBV5-1	CASSFTGGSTDTQYF	TGCGCCAGCAGCTTCACGGGGGGTAGCACAGATACGCAGTATTTT
-	-	TRBJ2-3	16	TRBV10-2	CASSGGGRGNTDTQYF	TGCGCCAGCAGTGGCGGGGGCAGGGGTAACACAGATACGCAGTATTTT
-	TRBD1	TRBJ1-1	15	TRBV10-3	CAISESSGTGYEAFF	TGTGCCATCAGTGAGTCATCCGGGACAGGGTATGAAGCTTTCTTT
-	TRBD1	TRBJ1-1	15	TRBV7-2	CASSRDRGWNTEAFF	TGTGCCAGCAGCAGGGACAGGGGTTGGAACACTGAAGCTTTCTTT
-	-	TRBJ1-5	15	TRBV11-2	CASSLSQGGFQPQHF	TGTGCCAGCAGCTTATCACAGGGTGGGTTTCAGCCCCAGCATTTT
-	-	TRBJ1-2	13	TRBV30	CAWSYERGVGYTF	TGTGCCTGGAGTTATGAAAGGGGCGTCGGCTACACCTTC
few	-	TRBJ2-2	10	TRBV7-9	CASSSAPEFF	TGTGCCAGCTCTAGCGCCCCGGAGTTTTTT
-	-	TRBJ1-2	12	TRBV19	CASRTGTGGYTF	TGTGCCAGTAGGACGGGAACAGGGGGCTACACCTTC
-	-	TRBJ2-2	14	TRBV5-4	CASSYDTHTGELFF	TGTGCCAGCAGCTATGACACTCACACCGGGGAGCTGTTTTTT
-	-	TRBJ2-3	13	TRBV6-1	CASGETSADTQYF	TGTGCCAGTGGGGAGACCAGTGCAGATACGCAGTATTTT
-	TRBD2	TRBJ2-1	16	TRBV5-1	CASSLALGLDYNEQFF	TGCGCCAGCAGCTTGGCCTTGGGACTAGACTACAATGAGCAGTTCTTC
-	TRBD1	TRBJ2-4	12	TRBV29-1	CSVGGQGNIQYF	TGCAGCGTGGGAGGACAGGGAAACATTCAGTACTTC
-	TRBD1	TRBJ2-7	14	TRBV9	CASSVLGQGYEQYF	TGTGCCAGCAGCGTATTGGGACAGGGTTACGAGCAGTACTTC
-	-	TRBJ2-5	13	TRBV2	CAREGGSPETQYF	TGTGCCAGGGAGGGGGGGAGCCCAGAGACCCAGTACTTC
-	-	TRBJ1-1	12	TRBV5-1	CASSGGHTEAFF	TGCGCCAGCAGCGGTGGGCACACTGAAGCTTTCTTT
few	TRBD1	TRBJ2-3	13	TRBV25-1	CASRGTGMDTQYF	TGTGCCAGCAGGGGGACAGGAATGGATACGCAGTATTTT
few	TRBD2	TRBJ2-3	17	TRBV7-6	CASSLIFQRGSTDTQYF	TGTGCCAGCAGCTTAATTTTCCAGCGGGGGTCGACAGATACGCAGTATTTT
-	-	TRBJ2-1	15	TRBV5-1	CASSLGGGGYNEQLF	TGCGCCAGCAGTCTCGGCGGGGGCGGCTACAATGAGCAGCTCTTC
-	TRBD1	TRBJ1-2	11	TRBV6-6	CASSDRGGYTF	TGTGCCAGCAGTGACAGGGGCGGCTACACCTTC
-	TRBD1	TRBJ2-5	14	TRBV5-1	CASKPGQGLGTQYF	TGCGCCAGCAAACCGGGACAGGGGTTGGGGACCCAGTACTTC
-	TRBD2	TRBJ2-3	17	TRBV5-1	CASSRTSGRVSTDTQYF	TGCGCCAGCAGCCGGACTAGCGGGAGGGTTAGCACAGATACGCAGTATTTT
-	TRBD1	TRBJ2-5	17	TRBV7-2	CASSLLPRTGGLETQYF	TGTGCCAGCAGCTTATTACCCCGGACAGGGGGCTTAGAGACCCAGTACTTC
-	TRBD1	TRBJ2-5	15	TRBV7-3	CASSYGTGLGETQYF	TGTGCCAGCAGCTACGGGACAGGGCTTGGGGAGACCCAGTACTTC
-	TRBD1	TRBJ2-3	15	TRBV11-2	CASSKQGARIDTQYF	TGTGCCAGCAGCAAACAGGGGGCGCGTATAGATACGCAGTATTTT
few	-	TRBJ1-1	13	TRBV30	CAWDRIQDTEAFF	TGTGCCTGGGACAGGATCCAGGACACTGAAGCTTTCTTT
-	-	TRBJ2-2	12	TRBV14	CASNNRVGELFF	TGTGCCAGCAACAACAGGGTGGGGGAGCTGTTTTTT
-	-	TRBJ2-7	13	TRBV5-6	CASSRGGPYEQYF	TGTGCCAGCAGCCGAGGCGGCCCCTACGAGCAGTACTTC
-	-	TRBJ1-4	16	TRBV7-9	CSSSLEGIRGNEKLFF	TGTTCCAGCAGCTTAGAGGGTATTAGGGGTAATGAAAAACTGTTTTTT
-	-	TRBJ2-7	13	TRBV7-9	CASSSLTTYEQYF	TGTGCCAGCAGCTCCTTGACAACTTACGAGCAGTACTTC
-	TRBD1	TRBJ2-7	13	TRBV10-3	CAISAEGAREQHF	TGTGCCATCAGCGCCGAGGGGGCGCGTGAGCAGCACTTC
-	TRBD1	TRBJ1-5	17	TRBV4-3	CASSQARDRGKGQPQHF	TGCGCCAGCAGCCAAGCTCGGGACAGGGGAAAAGGTCAGCCCCAGCATTTT
-	TRBD2	TRBJ2-7	15	TRBV4-1	CASSQRGGTSYEQYF	TGCGCCAGCAGCCAAAGAGGTGGGACTAGTTACGAGCAGTACTTC
-	-	TRBJ2-7	15	TRBV5-1	CASSLEAGDSYEQYF	TGCGCCAGCAGCTTGGAGGCAGGGGATTCCTACGAGCAGTACTTC
-	-	TRBJ2-3	16	TRBV5-6	CASSLVGGRVPDTQYF	TGTGCCAGCAGCTTGGTAGGTGGGAGAGTGCCAGATACGCAGTATTTT